The rows below give T cell receptor beta chains drawn from one sample of a study of T cell responses to AZD1222 COVID-19 vaccine. Method: immunoSEQ multiplex PCR; TCRdb's copy keeps in-frame clones and lacks some. Of over 150,000 clones in the sample, 70% to 90% were seen once. The sequenced sample was peripheral blood, obtained 28 days after the second AZD1222 dose. All receptors derive from an adult who received the AZD1222 COVID-19 vaccine. CDR3s include the opening cysteine and the closing phenylalanine or tryptophan. Each record gives: CDR3 length, clone size, J gene, D gene, V gene, CDR3 DNA, CDR3 protein. D genes are given only for firm matches. Expanded clones are given a class, and other clones once, few, many or no size at all.

length: 18; size: NA; J: TRBJ1-4; D: TRBD1; V: TRBV18; DNA: TGTGCCAGCTCACTCCGGACAGGTACCCCTGCAACTAATGAAAAACTGTTTTTT; CDR3: CASSLRTGTPATNEKLFF
length: 14; size: NA; J: TRBJ1-1; D: NA; V: TRBV5-1; DNA: TGCGCCAGCAGCCTAATGTGGGCAGACGGCGAAGCTTTCTTT; CDR3: CASSLMWADGEAFF
length: 14; size: NA; J: TRBJ2-7; D: NA; V: TRBV28; DNA: TGTGCCAGCAGTTTAATCGGGAATTCCTACGAGCAGTACTTC; CDR3: CASSLIGNSYEQYF
length: 14; size: NA; J: TRBJ2-2; D: NA; V: TRBV6-1; DNA: TGTGCCAGCAGTGAGACGACAGACACCGGGGAGCTGTTTTTT; CDR3: CASSETTDTGELFF
length: 15; size: NA; J: TRBJ2-1; D: TRBD1; V: TRBV7-2; DNA: TGTGCCAGCAGCCGCGGACAGGTTTATTACAATGAGCAGTTCTTC; CDR3: CASSRGQVYYNEQFF
length: 15; size: many; J: TRBJ2-6; D: NA; V: TRBV7-2; DNA: TGTGCCAGCAGCTTAGCTGGAGGCGGGGCCAACGTCCTGACTTTC; CDR3: CASSLAGGGANVLTF
length: 15; size: NA; J: TRBJ1-1; D: NA; V: TRBV5-4; DNA: TGTGCCAGCAGCTTGGCCGGGCGGAGGGGCACTGAAGCTTTCTTT; CDR3: CASSLAGRRGTEAFF
length: 13; size: NA; J: TRBJ2-2; D: NA; V: TRBV11-2; DNA: TGTGCCAGCAGCTTACTAGGGCCCGGGGAGCTGTTTTTT; CDR3: CASSLLGPGELFF
length: 13; size: NA; J: TRBJ2-7; D: NA; V: TRBV2; DNA: TGTGCCAGCAGTGTGGTACTGGTTTCGGAGCAGTACTTC; CDR3: CASSVVLVSEQYF
length: 16; size: once; J: TRBJ2-2; D: TRBD2; V: TRBV11-2; DNA: TGTGCCAGCAGCCGGACTAGCGGGGGAAACACCGGGGAGCTGTTTTTT; CDR3: CASSRTSGGNTGELFF
length: 12; size: NA; J: TRBJ1-3; D: TRBD1; V: TRBV6-6; DNA: TGTGCCATCGGACAGGGGTCGAACACCATATATTTT; CDR3: CAIGQGSNTIYF
length: 15; size: NA; J: TRBJ2-1; D: TRBD1; V: TRBV5-1; DNA: TGCGCCAGCAGCCCGGGACAGGGGGGGTACAATGAGCAGTTCTTC; CDR3: CASSPGQGGYNEQFF
length: 13; size: once; J: TRBJ2-5; D: TRBD1; V: TRBV7-2; DNA: TGTGCCAGCAGCTTAGGAGGCTTGGGACAGGGTAACTTC; CDR3: CASSLGGLGQGNF
length: 14; size: NA; J: TRBJ2-2; D: NA; V: TRBV7-2; DNA: TGTGCCAGCAGCTTAGGGTCGCGCACCGGGGAGCTGTTTTTT; CDR3: CASSLGSRTGELFF
length: 13; size: NA; J: TRBJ1-2; D: NA; V: TRBV6-5; DNA: TGTGCCACAAGGGCAGGGGCCAACTATGGCTACACCTTC; CDR3: CATRAGANYGYTF
length: 15; size: NA; J: TRBJ2-3; D: TRBD2; V: TRBV9; DNA: TGTGCCAGCAGCGCTAGCGGGGGGCACACAGATACGCAGTATTTT; CDR3: CASSASGGHTDTQYF
length: 15; size: NA; J: TRBJ2-1; D: TRBD1; V: TRBV5-4; DNA: TGTGCCAGCGGCCCAACAGGGGGGAACTACAATGAGCAGTTCTTC; CDR3: CASGPTGGNYNEQFF
length: 12; size: NA; J: TRBJ2-5; D: NA; V: TRBV7-9; DNA: TGTGCCAGCAGCTTATCGGGAGAGACCCAGTACTTC; CDR3: CASSLSGETQYF
length: 17; size: NA; J: TRBJ1-1; D: NA; V: TRBV4-2; DNA: TGTGCCAGCAGCCAAGAAGGGTTCGATCGAATGAACACTGAAGCTTTCTTT; CDR3: CASSQEGFDRMNTEAFF
length: 12; size: NA; J: TRBJ2-7; D: NA; V: TRBV10-3; DNA: TGTGCCAGGGGGCGGACCCTGGGGGAGCAGTACTTC; CDR3: CARGRTLGEQYF
length: 13; size: NA; J: TRBJ1-5; D: NA; V: TRBV19; DNA: TGTGCCAGTAGTATGCAGGATTCTCAGCCCCAGCATTTT; CDR3: CASSMQDSQPQHF
length: 18; size: NA; J: TRBJ2-2; D: NA; V: TRBV3-1/TRBV3-2; DNA: TGTGCCAGCAGCCAGCCGCCCACGGGGGCCATGAACACCGGGGAGCTGTTTTTT; CDR3: CASSQPPTGAMNTGELFF
length: 13; size: NA; J: TRBJ2-1; D: NA; V: TRBV19; DNA: TGTGCCAGTAGTATGTTGACTCTCAATGAGCAGTTCTTC; CDR3: CASSMLTLNEQFF
length: 16; size: NA; J: TRBJ2-1; D: TRBD2; V: TRBV9; DNA: TGTGCCAGCAGCCCACCGGGACTAGCGGGGGTGGGGGAGCAGTTCTTC; CDR3: CASSPPGLAGVGEQFF
length: 17; size: NA; J: TRBJ1-2; D: NA; V: TRBV4-2; DNA: TGTGCCAGCAGCCAAGATGGGTCGGGTCCTGAGAACTATGGCTACACCTTC; CDR3: CASSQDGSGPENYGYTF
length: 13; size: once; J: TRBJ1-6; D: NA; V: TRBV19; DNA: TGTGCCAGTAAACAGGGTGCCAATTCACCCCTCCACTTT; CDR3: CASKQGANSPLHF
length: 14; size: NA; J: TRBJ1-5; D: TRBD1; V: TRBV25-1; DNA: TGTGCCAGCAGGGGACAGGGGTCCTATGAGCCCCAGCATTTT; CDR3: CASRGQGSYEPQHF
length: 14; size: NA; J: TRBJ2-1; D: TRBD1; V: TRBV3-1/TRBV3-2; DNA: TGTGCCAGCAGCCCCCGGACAGGGTTATTCGAGCAGTTCTTC; CDR3: CASSPRTGLFEQFF
length: 14; size: NA; J: TRBJ1-6; D: NA; V: TRBV6-5; DNA: TGTGCCAGCAGTAGGGAGTCCTATAATTCACCCCTCCACTTT; CDR3: CASSRESYNSPLHF
length: 13; size: NA; J: TRBJ1-1; D: NA; V: TRBV6-5; DNA: TGTGCCAGCACCCAGGACGTGAACACTGAAGCTTTCTTT; CDR3: CASTQDVNTEAFF
length: 13; size: once; J: TRBJ1-6; D: NA; V: TRBV28; DNA: TGTGCCAGCCGGCCTATAGGGGACTCACCCCTCCACTTT; CDR3: CASRPIGDSPLHF
length: 17; size: NA; J: TRBJ1-6; D: TRBD1; V: TRBV15; DNA: TGTGCCACCAGCCCCCAACCTGCGACAGGGGGTTATACACCCCTCCACTTT; CDR3: CATSPQPATGGYTPLHF
length: 13; size: NA; J: TRBJ2-7; D: TRBD2; V: TRBV6-2/TRBV6-3; DNA: TGTGCCAGCAGTTACAGACTAGCGAGGGAGCAGTACTTC; CDR3: CASSYRLAREQYF
length: 14; size: NA; J: TRBJ2-7; D: TRBD1; V: TRBV5-8; DNA: TGTGCCAGCAGCATAGGACAGGGGTTATACGAGCAGTACTTC; CDR3: CASSIGQGLYEQYF
length: 12; size: NA; J: TRBJ1-2; D: TRBD1; V: TRBV24-1; DNA: TGTGCCACCGGGACAGGGAAGGGTGGCTACACCTTC; CDR3: CATGTGKGGYTF
length: 18; size: NA; J: TRBJ2-1; D: TRBD2; V: TRBV5-1; DNA: TGCGCCAGCAGCTCGGGACTAGCGGGGGGGCACTCCTACAATGAGCAGTTCTTC; CDR3: CASSSGLAGGHSYNEQFF
length: 12; size: few; J: TRBJ1-5; D: NA; V: TRBV21-1; DNA: TGTGCCAGCAGCACGGGCAATCAGCCCCAGCATTTT; CDR3: CASSTGNQPQHF
length: 16; size: NA; J: TRBJ1-4; D: TRBD1; V: TRBV30; DNA: TGTGCCTGGAGTGTACGGACAGGGTCTAGGAATGAAAAACTGTTTTTT; CDR3: CAWSVRTGSRNEKLFF
length: 14; size: NA; J: TRBJ2-7; D: NA; V: TRBV3-1/TRBV3-2; DNA: TGTGCCAGCAGCCAAGATTTGGGCAAAGGCGAGCAGTACTTC; CDR3: CASSQDLGKGEQYF
length: 17; size: NA; J: TRBJ1-5; D: TRBD1; V: TRBV5-1; DNA: TGCGCCAGCAGCTTGGGAACAGGGGACCGGAGCAATCAGCCCCAGCATTTT; CDR3: CASSLGTGDRSNQPQHF
length: 16; size: few; J: TRBJ1-3; D: NA; V: TRBV19; DNA: TGTGCCAGTAGTATGAAAGCAGAAGAAGCCGGAAACACCATATATTTT; CDR3: CASSMKAEEAGNTIYF
length: 15; size: NA; J: TRBJ1-5; D: NA; V: TRBV6-5; DNA: TGTGCCAGCAGTTACTCAAAAAGGGGCGATCAGCCCCAGCATTTT; CDR3: CASSYSKRGDQPQHF
length: 15; size: few; J: TRBJ1-5; D: NA; V: TRBV6-5; DNA: TGTGCCAGCAATGTAGAGGGGGGAGGCAATCAGCCCCAGCATTTT; CDR3: CASNVEGGGNQPQHF
length: 16; size: NA; J: TRBJ2-3; D: TRBD2; V: TRBV7-2; DNA: TGTGCCAGCAATCAAGCGGGACTAGCGGGGGCAGATACGCAGTATTTT; CDR3: CASNQAGLAGADTQYF
length: 19; size: NA; J: TRBJ1-2; D: NA; V: TRBV19; DNA: TGTGCCAGTAGTATAGATCCGAGGCGCACGAGGACACTGAACTATGGCTACACCTTC; CDR3: CASSIDPRRTRTLNYGYTF
length: 12; size: NA; J: TRBJ2-7; D: NA; V: TRBV10-3; DNA: TGTGCCATCAGGGACAACTCCTACGAGCAGTACTTC; CDR3: CAIRDNSYEQYF
length: 13; size: NA; J: TRBJ1-1; D: NA; V: TRBV27; DNA: TGTGCCAGCAGTCCCCGGCTGAACACTGAAGCTTTCTTT; CDR3: CASSPRLNTEAFF
length: 13; size: NA; J: TRBJ2-3; D: NA; V: TRBV29-1; DNA: TGCAGCGTCAGGGGAGGGAGCACAGATACGCAGTATTTT; CDR3: CSVRGGSTDTQYF
length: 12; size: NA; J: TRBJ1-3; D: NA; V: TRBV6-5; DNA: TGTGCCAGCGGGACGACCGGAAACACCATATATTTT; CDR3: CASGTTGNTIYF
length: 13; size: NA; J: TRBJ2-1; D: NA; V: TRBV2; DNA: TGTGCCAGCAGACAGGGTACCTACAATGAGCAGTTCTTC; CDR3: CASRQGTYNEQFF
length: 14; size: NA; J: TRBJ2-5; D: TRBD1; V: TRBV7-9; DNA: TGTGCCAGCAGCCACGACAGGGCTCAAGAGACCCAGTACTTC; CDR3: CASSHDRAQETQYF
length: 15; size: once; J: TRBJ2-7; D: TRBD2; V: TRBV3-1/TRBV3-2; DNA: TGTGCCAGCAGCCAAGGTCTAGCGGGTTACTACGAGCAGTACTTC; CDR3: CASSQGLAGYYEQYF
length: 17; size: NA; J: TRBJ1-1; D: TRBD1; V: TRBV25-1; DNA: TGTGCCAGCAGTGAGGAGCGGGACAGAATGGGGGGCACTGAAGCTTTCTTT; CDR3: CASSEERDRMGGTEAFF
length: 15; size: once; J: TRBJ1-1; D: NA; V: TRBV10-2; DNA: TGCGCCAGCAGTGATTATCGGGGGGAGAACACTGAAGCTTTCTTT; CDR3: CASSDYRGENTEAFF
length: 14; size: once; J: TRBJ2-7; D: NA; V: TRBV7-8; DNA: TGTGCCAGCAGCTTTTTTACGCAAGGTGCGGAGCAGTACTTC; CDR3: CASSFFTQGAEQYF
length: 17; size: NA; J: TRBJ1-2; D: NA; V: TRBV5-4; DNA: TGTGCCAGCAGTATGGCCGGGGGATTAAGAGCTAACTATGGCTACACCTTC; CDR3: CASSMAGGLRANYGYTF